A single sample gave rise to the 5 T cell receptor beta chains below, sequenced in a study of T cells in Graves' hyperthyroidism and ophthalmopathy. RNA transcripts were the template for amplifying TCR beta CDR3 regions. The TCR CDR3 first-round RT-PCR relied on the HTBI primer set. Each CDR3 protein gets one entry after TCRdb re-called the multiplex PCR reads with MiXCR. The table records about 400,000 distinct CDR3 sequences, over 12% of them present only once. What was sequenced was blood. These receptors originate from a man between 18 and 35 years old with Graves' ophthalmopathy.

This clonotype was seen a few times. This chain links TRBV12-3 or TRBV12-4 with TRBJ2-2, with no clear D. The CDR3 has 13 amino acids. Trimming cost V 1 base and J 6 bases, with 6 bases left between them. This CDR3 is CASSLGEAGELFF. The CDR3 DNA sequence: TGTGCCAGCAGTTTAGGTGAGGCCGGGGAGCTGTTTTTT.

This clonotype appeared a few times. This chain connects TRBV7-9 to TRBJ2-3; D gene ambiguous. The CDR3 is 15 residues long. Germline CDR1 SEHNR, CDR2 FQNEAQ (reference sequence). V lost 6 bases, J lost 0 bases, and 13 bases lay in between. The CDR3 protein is CASSPRAGSTDTQYF. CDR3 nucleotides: TGTGCCAGCAGTCCCCGGGCAGGAAGCACAGATACGCAGTATTTT.

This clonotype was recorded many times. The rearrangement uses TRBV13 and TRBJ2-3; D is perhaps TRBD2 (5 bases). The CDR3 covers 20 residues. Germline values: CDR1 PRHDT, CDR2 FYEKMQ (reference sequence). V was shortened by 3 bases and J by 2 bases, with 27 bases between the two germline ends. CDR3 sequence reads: CASSFILPSGGPESTDTQYF. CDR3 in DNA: TGTGCCAGCAGCTTCATCCTCCCCAGCGGAGGTCCCGAATCCACAGATACGCAGTATTTT.

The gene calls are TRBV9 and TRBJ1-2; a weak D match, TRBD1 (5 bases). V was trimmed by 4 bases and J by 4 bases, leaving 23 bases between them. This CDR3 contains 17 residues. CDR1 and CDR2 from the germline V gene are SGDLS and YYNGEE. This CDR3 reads CASSLRDGVDDFYGYTF. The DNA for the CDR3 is TGTGCCAGCAGCCTTCGGGACGGTGTAGACGATTTCTATGGCTACACCTTC.

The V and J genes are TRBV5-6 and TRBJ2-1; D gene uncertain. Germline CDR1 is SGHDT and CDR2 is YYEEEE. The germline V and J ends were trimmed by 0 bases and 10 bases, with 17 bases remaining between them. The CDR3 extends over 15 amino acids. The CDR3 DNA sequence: TGTGCCAGCAGCTTGGAGGGCTTGAGGATAGGAGAGCAGTTCTTC. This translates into CASSLEGLRIGEQFF.